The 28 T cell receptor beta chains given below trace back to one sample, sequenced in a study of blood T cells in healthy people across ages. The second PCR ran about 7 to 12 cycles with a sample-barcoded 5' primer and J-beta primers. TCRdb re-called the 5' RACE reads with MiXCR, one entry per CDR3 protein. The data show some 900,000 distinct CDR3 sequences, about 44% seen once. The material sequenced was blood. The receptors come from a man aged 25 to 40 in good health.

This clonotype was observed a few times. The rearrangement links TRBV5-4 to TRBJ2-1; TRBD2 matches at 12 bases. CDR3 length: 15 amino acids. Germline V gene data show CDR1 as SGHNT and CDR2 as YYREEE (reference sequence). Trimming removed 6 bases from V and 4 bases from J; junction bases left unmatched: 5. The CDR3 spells CASTLLAGGYNEQFF. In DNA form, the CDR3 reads TGTGCCAGCACCTTACTAGCGGGGGGTTACAATGAGCAGTTCTTC.

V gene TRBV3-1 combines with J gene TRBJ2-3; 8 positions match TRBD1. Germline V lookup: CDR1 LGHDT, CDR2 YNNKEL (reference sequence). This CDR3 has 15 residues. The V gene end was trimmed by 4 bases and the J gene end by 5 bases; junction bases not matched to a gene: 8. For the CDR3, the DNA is TGTGCCAGCAGCCGTCGGACAGGGATGGAAGATACGCAGTATTTT. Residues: CASSRRTGMEDTQYF.

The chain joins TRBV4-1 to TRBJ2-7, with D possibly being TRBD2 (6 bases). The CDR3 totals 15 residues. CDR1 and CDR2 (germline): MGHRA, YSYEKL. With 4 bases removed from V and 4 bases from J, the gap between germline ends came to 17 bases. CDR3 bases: TGCGCCAGCAGCCGGTATACGACTAGAGCTTACGAGCAGTACTTC. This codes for CASSRYTTRAYEQYF.

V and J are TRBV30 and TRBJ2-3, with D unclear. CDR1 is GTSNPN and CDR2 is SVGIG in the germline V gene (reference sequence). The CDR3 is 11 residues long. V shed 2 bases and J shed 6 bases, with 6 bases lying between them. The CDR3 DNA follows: TGTGCCTGGAGTCCCCGGGATACGCAGTATTTT. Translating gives CAWSPRDTQYF.

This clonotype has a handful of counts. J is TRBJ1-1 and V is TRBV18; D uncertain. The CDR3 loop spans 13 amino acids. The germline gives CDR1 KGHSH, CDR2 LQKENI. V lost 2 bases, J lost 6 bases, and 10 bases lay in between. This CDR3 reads CASSPASSSEAFF. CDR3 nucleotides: TGTGCCAGCTCACCAGCAAGCTCTTCTGAAGCTTTCTTT.

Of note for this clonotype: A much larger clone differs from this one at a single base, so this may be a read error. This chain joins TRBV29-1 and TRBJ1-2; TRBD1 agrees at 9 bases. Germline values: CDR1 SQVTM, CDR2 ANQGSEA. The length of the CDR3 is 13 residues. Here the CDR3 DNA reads TGCAGCGGCTTAGAGGGACAGGGCCAGGGCTGCACCTTC. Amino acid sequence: CSGLEGQGQGCTF.

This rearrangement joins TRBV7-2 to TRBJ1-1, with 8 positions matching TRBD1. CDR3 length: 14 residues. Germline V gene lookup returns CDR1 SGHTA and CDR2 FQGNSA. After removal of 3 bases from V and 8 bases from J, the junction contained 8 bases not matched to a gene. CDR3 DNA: TGTGCCAGCAGCTTTGGACAGGGAGGCGCGGAAGCTTTCTTT. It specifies CASSFGQGGAEAFF.

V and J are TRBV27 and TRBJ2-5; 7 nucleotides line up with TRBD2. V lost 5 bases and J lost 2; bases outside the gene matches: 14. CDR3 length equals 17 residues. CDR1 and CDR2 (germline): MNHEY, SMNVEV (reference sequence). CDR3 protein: CASSPRGGSGVQETQYF. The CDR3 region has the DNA TGTGCCAGCAGTCCCCGGGGTGGGAGCGGGGTACAAGAGACCCAGTACTTC.

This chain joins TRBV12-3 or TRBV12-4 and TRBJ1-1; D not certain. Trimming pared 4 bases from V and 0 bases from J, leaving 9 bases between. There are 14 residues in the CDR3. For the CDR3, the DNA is TGTGCCAGCAGTTCTCATACAGTGAACACTGAAGCTTTCTTT. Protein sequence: CASSSHTVNTEAFF.

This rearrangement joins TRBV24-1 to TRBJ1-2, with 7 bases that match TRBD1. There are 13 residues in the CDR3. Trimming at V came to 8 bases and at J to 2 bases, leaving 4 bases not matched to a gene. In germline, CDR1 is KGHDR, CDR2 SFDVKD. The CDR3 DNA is TGTGCCACCAATGCGGGACAGAACTATGGCTACACCTTC. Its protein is CATNAGQNYGYTF.

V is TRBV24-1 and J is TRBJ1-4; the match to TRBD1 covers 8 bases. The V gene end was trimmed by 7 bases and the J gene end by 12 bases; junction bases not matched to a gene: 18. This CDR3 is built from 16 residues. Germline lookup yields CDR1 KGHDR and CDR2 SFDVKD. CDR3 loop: CATRLSLLDRASELFF. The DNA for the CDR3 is TGTGCCACCAGGTTATCACTGCTGGACAGGGCATCGGAACTGTTTTTT.

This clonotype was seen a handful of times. CDR3 sequence (DNA): TGTGCCAGCAGTAGGACAGGGAGGGTGTACGAGCAGTACTTC. The encoded protein is CASSRTGRVYEQYF. The gene calls are TRBV27 and TRBJ2-5, with D possibly TRBD1 on 8 matching bases. The end of the DNA is better explained by TRBJ2-7, so the J call may be wrong. This CDR3 region has 14 residues. Germline lookup yields CDR1 MNHEY and CDR2 SMNVEV (reference sequence).

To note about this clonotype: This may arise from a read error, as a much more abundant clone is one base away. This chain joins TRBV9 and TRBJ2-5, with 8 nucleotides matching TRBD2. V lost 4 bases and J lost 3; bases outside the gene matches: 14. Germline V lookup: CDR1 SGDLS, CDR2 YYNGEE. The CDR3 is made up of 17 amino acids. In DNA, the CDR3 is TGTGCCAGCAGCCATTATAGAGCGGGGGAGGATGAAGAGACCCAGTACTTC. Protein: CASSHYRAGEDEETQYF. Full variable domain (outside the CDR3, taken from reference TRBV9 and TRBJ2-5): DSGVTQTPKHLITATGQRVTLRCSPRSGDLSVYWYQQSLDQGLQFLIQYYNGEERAKGNILERFSAQQFPDLHSELNLSSLELGDSALYFCASSHYRAGEDEETQYFGPGTRLLVL.

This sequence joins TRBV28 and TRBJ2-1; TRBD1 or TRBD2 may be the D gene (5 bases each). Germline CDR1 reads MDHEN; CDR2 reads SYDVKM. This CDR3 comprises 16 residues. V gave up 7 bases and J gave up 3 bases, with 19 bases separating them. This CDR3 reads CASISGAVPFYNEQFF. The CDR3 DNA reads TGTGCCAGCATCTCCGGGGCGGTCCCTTTCTACAATGAGCAGTTCTTC.

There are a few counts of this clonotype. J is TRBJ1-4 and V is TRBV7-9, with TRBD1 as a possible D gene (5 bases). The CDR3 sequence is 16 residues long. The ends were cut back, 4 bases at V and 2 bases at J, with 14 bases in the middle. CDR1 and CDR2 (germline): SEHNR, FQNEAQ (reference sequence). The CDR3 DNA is TGTGCCAGCAGCTCGACAGCCGTAGGGACTAATGAAAAACTGTTTTTT. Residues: CASSSTAVGTNEKLFF.

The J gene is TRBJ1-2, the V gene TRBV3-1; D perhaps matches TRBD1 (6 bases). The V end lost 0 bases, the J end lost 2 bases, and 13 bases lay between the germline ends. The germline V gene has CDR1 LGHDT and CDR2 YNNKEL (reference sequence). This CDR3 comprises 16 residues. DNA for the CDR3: TGTGCCAGCAGCCAAGAAATCATCAGGGGAAACTATGGCTACACCTTC. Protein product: CASSQEIIRGNYGYTF.

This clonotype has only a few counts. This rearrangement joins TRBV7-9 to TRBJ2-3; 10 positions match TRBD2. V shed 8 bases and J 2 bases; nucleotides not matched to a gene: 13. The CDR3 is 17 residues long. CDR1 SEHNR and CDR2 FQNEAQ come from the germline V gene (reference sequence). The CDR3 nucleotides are TGTGCCAGCCCGCCGGGACTAGCGCTGGTTAACACAGATACGCAGTATTTT. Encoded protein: CASPPGLALVNTDTQYF.

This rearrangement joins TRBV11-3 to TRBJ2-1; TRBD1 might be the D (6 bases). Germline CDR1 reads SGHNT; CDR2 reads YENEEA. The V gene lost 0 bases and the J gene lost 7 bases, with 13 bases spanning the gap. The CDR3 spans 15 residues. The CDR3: CASSLDGAGANEQFF. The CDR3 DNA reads TGTGCCAGCAGCTTAGATGGGGCAGGGGCAAATGAGCAGTTCTTC.

CDR3 region: CSVVFFGDEGEKLFF. Written as DNA, the CDR3 is TGCAGCGTTGTGTTCTTCGGCGACGAAGGTGAAAAACTGTTTTTT. V and J are TRBV29-1 and TRBJ1-4; D is uncertain. This CDR3 has 15 residues. The germline V and J ends were trimmed by 4 bases and 7 bases, with 19 bases remaining between them. Germline V gene sequence: CDR1 SQVTM, CDR2 ANQGSEA.

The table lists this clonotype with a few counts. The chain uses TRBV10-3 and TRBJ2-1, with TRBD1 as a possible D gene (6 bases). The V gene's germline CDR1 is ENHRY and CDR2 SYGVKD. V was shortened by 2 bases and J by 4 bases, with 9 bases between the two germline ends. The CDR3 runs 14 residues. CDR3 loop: CAISEDRQYNEQFF. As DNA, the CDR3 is TGTGCCATCAGTGAGGACAGGCAATACAATGAGCAGTTCTTC.

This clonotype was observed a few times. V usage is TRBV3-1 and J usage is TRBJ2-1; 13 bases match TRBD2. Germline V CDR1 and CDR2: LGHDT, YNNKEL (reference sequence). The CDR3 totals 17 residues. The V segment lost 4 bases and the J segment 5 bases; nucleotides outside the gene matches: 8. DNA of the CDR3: TGTGCCAGCAGCCTTTCCCCTGGACTAGCGGGGGACAATGAGCAGTTCTTC. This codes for CASSLSPGLAGDNEQFF.

The CDR3 sequence is CASSQDRDLAYEQYF. The CDR3 DNA reads as TGCGCCAGCAGCCAAGATAGGGATTTGGCCTACGAGCAGTACTTC. This sequence joins TRBV4-3 and TRBJ2-4; no clear D. The J call could be wrong; TRBJ2-7 is a better fit for the DNA end. CDR3 length: 15 amino acids. Germline loops: CDR1 LGHNA, CDR2 YSLEER.

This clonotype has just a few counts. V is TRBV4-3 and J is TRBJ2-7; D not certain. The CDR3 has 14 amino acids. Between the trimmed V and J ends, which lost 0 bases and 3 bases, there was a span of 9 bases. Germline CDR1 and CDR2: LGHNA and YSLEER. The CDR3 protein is CASSQDMGIYEQYF. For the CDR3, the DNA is TGCGCCAGCAGCCAAGATATGGGGATCTACGAGCAGTACTTC.

CDR3 nucleotide sequence: TGTGCCAGCAGACCCTGGACAGTGGGAGAGCTCCACTTT. It specifies CASRPWTVGELHF. This chain uses TRBV6-6 with TRBJ1-6; a possible D gene is TRBD1 (6 bases). The V gene lost 6 bases and the J gene lost 16 bases, with 19 bases spanning the gap. The germline V gene has CDR1 MNHNY and CDR2 SVGAGI (reference sequence). The CDR3 has 13 residues.

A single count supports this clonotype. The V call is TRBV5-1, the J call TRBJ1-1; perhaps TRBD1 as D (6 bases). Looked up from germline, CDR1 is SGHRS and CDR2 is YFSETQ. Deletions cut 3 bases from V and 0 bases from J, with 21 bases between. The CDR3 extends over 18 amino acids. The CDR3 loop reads CASSSMKDSLRLNTEAFF. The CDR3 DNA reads TGCGCCAGCAGCTCTATGAAGGACAGTCTGCGTCTGAACACTGAAGCTTTCTTT.

The chain's CDR3 is CASSLQTGGTQYF. The CDR3 coding sequence is TGTGCCAGCAGCTTGCAGACAGGGGGAACGCAGTATTTT. The rearrangement links TRBV7-9 to TRBJ2-3, with 9 bases fitting TRBD1. The germline V gene has CDR1 SEHNR and CDR2 FQNEAQ (reference sequence). This CDR3 spans 13 amino acids. V shed 3 bases, J shed 9 bases, and the junction held 4 bases outside the gene matches.

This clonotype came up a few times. The CDR3, as DNA: TGCAGCGGGGGACAGGGGTCCTACGAGCAGTACTTC. This codes for CSGGQGSYEQYF. The chain uses TRBV29-1 and TRBJ2-7, with 10 bases aligning to TRBD1. The junction had 1 base not matched to a gene; V was cut back by 7 bases and J by 1 base. Germline CDR1 and CDR2: SQVTM and ANQGSEA. The CDR3 totals 12 residues.

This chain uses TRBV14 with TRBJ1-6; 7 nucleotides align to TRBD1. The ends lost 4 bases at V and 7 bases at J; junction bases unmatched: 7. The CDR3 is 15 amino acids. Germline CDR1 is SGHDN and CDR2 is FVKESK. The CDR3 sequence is CASSLPGTVNSPLHF. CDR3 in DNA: TGTGCCAGCAGCCTCCCCGGGACAGTCAATTCACCCCTCCACTTT.